This TCR beta chain was recorded in a study of shared clonotypes between healthy human individuals. Naive CD45RA+ and memory CD45RA-negative subsets were split from CD4+ cells. Libraries were prepared by immunoSEQ multiplex PCR; TCRdb keeps only in-frame clonotypes and omits some of them. The repertoire includes roughly 2.6 million clones, 85% to 95% of them detected once, and around 0.14% sits in the top ten. With 8 bases clipped from V and 4 bases from J, the junction kept 12 bases outside the gene matches. From germline, CDR1 is MGHDK and CDR2 SYGVNS. The CDR3 extends over 15 amino acids. This rearrangement joins TRBV25-1 to TRBJ2-5; 8 bases agree with TRBD1. Sequenced input: naive CD4+ T cells sorted from blood. Subset denoted: CD45RA+ positively selected. The TCR originated in a man aged 18 to 35 in good health. The CDR3 DNA is TGTGCCAGCGGACAGGGCGGTCGGTCAGGAGAGACCCAGTACTTC. Translated: CASGQGGRSGETQYF.